This is a list of T cell receptor beta chains from one sample in a study of blood T cells in healthy people across ages. Each CDR3 protein gets one entry after TCRdb re-called the 5' RACE reads with MiXCR. The sample yields hundreds of thousands of distinct CDR3 sequences, around 21% seen once. Sequenced: blood. These receptors were collected from a man between 65 and 80 years old in good health. Both conserved end residues are trimmed from each CDR3. The D gene is left open where the match is weak. Size tells how often a clone was seen (once, few, many) or the class of an expanded clone, and some rows leave it out.

j_call clone_size d_call v_call cdr3_aa
TRBJ1-5 many - TRBV28 ASSPRNQPQH
TRBJ2-2 - - TRBV28 ASSLLRVGAANGELF
TRBJ2-1 many TRBD2 TRBV2 ASSGTSGRGVEQF
TRBJ2-1 - TRBD2 TRBV7-2 ASSWTSGLEQF
TRBJ2-3 many - TRBV20-1 SAVRLGEVTDTQY
TRBJ1-4 few - TRBV20-1 SAHQGDPNEKLF
- few - TRBV20-1 SARDLQPVGQF
- - TRBD1 TRBV6-4 ASRRGQGSNEQF
TRBJ1-4 few - TRBV12-5 ASGPNEGSGRKLF
TRBJ2-5 - - TRBV20-1 SAREWGDSRRETQY
TRBJ1-2 - TRBD1 TRBV6-5 ATTGRYGYT
TRBJ1-2 - - TRBV27 ASSLTGTDIL
TRBJ1-1 - - TRBV10-3 AIRQNTEAF
TRBJ1-1 few - TRBV4-1 ASSQEVGVATEAF
TRBJ2-1 few - TRBV20-1 SAGLNQRRNEQF
TRBJ2-1 - TRBD2 TRBV29-1 SASGRALYNEQF
TRBJ2-4 few TRBD1 TRBV12-5 ASGLAPGGWTKNIQY
TRBJ2-7 few TRBD1 TRBV6-6 ASSYAGTDYEQY
TRBJ2-5 - TRBD2 TRBV9 ASSGTSGLSPTQY
- few - TRBV9 ASSVGTEGYEQY
TRBJ2-7 few TRBD2 TRBV10-3 AISEGAGASEQY
TRBJ2-5 - - TRBV9 ASSVGGQGRGQETQY
TRBJ1-5 - - TRBV12-3/TRBV12-4 ASSTKLGYH
TRBJ2-2 - TRBD1 TRBV14 ASRRDRVVTGELF
TRBJ1-4 - - TRBV27 ASRQRGSGEKLF
TRBJ2-1 many - TRBV7-7 ASSLAGTNNEQF
TRBJ2-2 few - TRBV5-1 ASSLGGRQHTGELF
TRBJ2-3 many - TRBV4-1 ASSQVPGEVEY
TRBJ2-6 few - TRBV19 ASTERVNSGANVLT
TRBJ1-6 few - TRBV7-8 ASSSQLQGGGLPLH
- - TRBD1 TRBV28 ASSFVGQGNYEQY
TRBJ2-2 - TRBD1 TRBV20-1 SAQDRANTGELF
TRBJ2-1 - - TRBV2 ATSRGGNEQF
TRBJ1-4 - - TRBV29-1 SVAAATNEKLF
TRBJ2-2 many - TRBV12-3/TRBV12-4 ASSLGTQNTGELF
TRBJ2-3 - - TRBV12-3/TRBV12-4 ASSLRESTDTQY
TRBJ2-7 - - TRBV7-2 ASSLITGSYEQY
TRBJ2-7 - - TRBV5-1 ASTIGTASYEQY
TRBJ2-1 few TRBD2 TRBV7-6 ASSFSSGGSYNEQF
TRBJ2-7 - TRBD2 TRBV28 ASGELAVVEQY
TRBJ2-5 many - TRBV4-2 ASSQVSPEHKETQY
TRBJ2-1 many - TRBV7-2 ASSLTGASNEQF
TRBJ2-7 few - TRBV10-3 AISDLAIHEQY
TRBJ2-5 - - TRBV6-6 ASSSGREYQETQY
TRBJ2-1 - TRBD2 TRBV9 ASSKGLAGSSYNEQF
TRBJ2-5 many - TRBV5-4 ASRTQGGQETQY
TRBJ2-7 - - TRBV12-3/TRBV12-4 ASSFQGPTYEQC
TRBJ2-3 - - TRBV5-6 ASRSSRIPKDTQY
TRBJ2-1 few TRBD2 TRBV29-1 SVAGSGVYNEQF
TRBJ2-7 - - TRBV9 ASSRGQPSYEQY
TRBJ2-7 few - TRBV5-1 ASSLGQSNYYEQY
TRBJ2-2 many - TRBV4-1 ASSQSGNTGELF
- - TRBD1 TRBV20-1 SAPGGEQY
TRBJ2-4 few - TRBV6-5 ASTPPGEPNIQY
TRBJ2-1 - TRBD2 TRBV20-1 SARTPLSGRAGVLGYNEQF